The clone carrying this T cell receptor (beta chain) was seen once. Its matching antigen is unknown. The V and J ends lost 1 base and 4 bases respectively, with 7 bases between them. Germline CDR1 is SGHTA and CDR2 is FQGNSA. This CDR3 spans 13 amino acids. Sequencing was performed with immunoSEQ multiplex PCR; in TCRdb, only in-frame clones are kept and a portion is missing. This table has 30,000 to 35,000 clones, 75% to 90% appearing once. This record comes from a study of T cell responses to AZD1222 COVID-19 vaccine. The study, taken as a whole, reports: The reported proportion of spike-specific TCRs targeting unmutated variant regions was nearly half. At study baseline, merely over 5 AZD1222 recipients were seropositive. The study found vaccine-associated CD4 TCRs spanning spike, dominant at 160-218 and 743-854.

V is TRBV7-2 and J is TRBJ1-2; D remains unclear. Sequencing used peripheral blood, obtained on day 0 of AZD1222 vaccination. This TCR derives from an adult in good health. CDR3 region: CASSLEQSYGYTF. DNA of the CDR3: TGTGCCAGCAGCTTAGAGCAGAGCTATGGCTACACCTTC. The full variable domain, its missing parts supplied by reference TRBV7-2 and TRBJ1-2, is GAGVSQSPSNKVTEKGKDVELRCDPISGHTALYWYRQSLGQGLEFLIYFQGNSAPDKSGLPSDRFSAERTGGSVSTLTIQRTQQEDSAVYLCASSLEQSYGYTFGSGTRLTVV.